The 27 T cell receptor beta chains reported below all come from one sample, sequenced in a study of shared clonotypes between healthy human individuals. The table came from immunoSEQ multiplex PCR; TCRdb's copy has only in-frame clones and leaves some out. The sample gives 2 million to 2.5 million clones, approximately 96% of which show up once; roughly 0.13% is in the top ten. The sample taken for sequencing was naive CD4+ T cells sorted from blood. Indicated subset: CD45RA+ positively selected. The receptors derive from a young man in good health.

The chain has TRBV28 and TRBJ1-1; TRBD1 is a possible D gene (5 bases). V shed 2 bases and J shed 1 base, with 8 bases lying between them. Germline V gene data show CDR1 as MDHEN and CDR2 as SYDVKM. The length of the CDR3 is 14 residues. CDR3 in amino acids: CASSLAGKNTEAFF. The CDR3, as DNA: TGTGCCAGCAGTTTAGCAGGGAAGAACACTGAAGCTTTCTTT.

This clone was detected only a few times. Distinct nucleotide sequences in the sample also encode this CDR3. The V gene is TRBV11-2, the J gene TRBJ1-2; 7 nucleotides agree with TRBD1. The CDR3 contains 14 residues. Germline CDR1 and CDR2: SGHAT and FQNNGV. V lost 5 bases and J lost 2; bases outside the gene matches: 5. CDR3 sequence reads: CASSPRQGNYGYTF. DNA for the CDR3: TGTGCCAGCAGCCCCCGACAGGGCAACTATGGCTACACCTTC.

This rearrangement joins TRBV6-1 to TRBJ1-2, with D unresolved. From germline, CDR1 is MNHNS and CDR2 SASEGT. The V end lost 3 bases, the J end lost 2 bases, and 13 bases lay between the germline ends. The CDR3 length is 15 residues. The CDR3 here is CASSDAPRGNYGYTF. As DNA, the CDR3 is TGTGCCAGCAGTGACGCACCCCGCGGGAACTATGGCTACACCTTC.

The chain links TRBV10-3 to TRBJ1-5; D remains ambiguous. The germline V gene has CDR1 ENHRY and CDR2 SYGVKD. The CDR3 has 14 residues. Trimming removed 10 bases at V and 0 bases at J, with 13 bases between. The CDR3 DNA follows: TGTGCCACCTCGGACGGGCCTAGCAATCAGCCCCAGCATTTT. The encoded protein is CATSDGPSNQPQHF.

For the CDR3, the DNA is TGCGCCAGCAGCTTAAGACAGGGTGGGTCACCCCTCCACTTT. Its protein product is CASSLRQGGSPLHF. The chain uses TRBV5-1 and TRBJ1-6; 7 bases are a match to TRBD1. CDR3 size: 14 residues. Trimming removed 2 bases from V and 10 bases from J; junction bases left unmatched: 6. The V gene's germline CDR1 is SGHRS and CDR2 YFSETQ.

This clone was seen only once. This chain joins TRBV11-1 and TRBJ1-1, with TRBD1 as a possible D gene (5 bases). The CDR3 spans 16 residues. Germline lookup yields CDR1 SGHAT and CDR2 FQDESV (reference sequence). Trimming removed 5 bases at V and 1 base at J, with 17 bases between. CDR3 amino acids: CASSRGTGLRNTEAFF. CDR3 DNA: TGTGCCAGCAGCCGCGGGACGGGACTCCGGAACACTGAAGCTTTCTTT.

The chain recombines TRBV18 with TRBJ1-1; TRBD1 aligns across 8 bases. The CDR3 totals 14 residues. Trimming took 4 bases from V and 6 from J; bases not matched to a gene: 7. Germline CDR1 reads KGHSH; CDR2 reads LQKENI. CDR3 residues: CASSRRQGWSEAFF. CDR3 nucleotides: TGTGCCAGCTCACGAAGACAGGGGTGGTCTGAAGCTTTCTTT.

V and J are TRBV14 and TRBJ2-7; a weak D match, TRBD2 (5 bases). The V end was cut by 1 base, the J end by 0 bases, with 13 bases between. CDR1 is SGHDN, CDR2 FVKESK, per germline. The CDR3 consists of 16 residues. The CDR3 nucleotides read TGTGCCAGCAGCCAAGGGGCGGGCAGGAGCTCCTACGAGCAGTACTTC. This translates into CASSQGAGRSSYEQYF. The complete variable domain, with remaining parts taken from reference TRBV14 and TRBJ2-7, reads EAGVTQFPSHSVIEKGQTVTLRCDPISGHDNLYWYRRVMGKEIKFLLHFVKESKQDESGMPNNRFLAERTGGTYSTLKVQPAELEDSGVYFCASSQGAGRSSYEQYFGPGTRLTVT.

J is TRBJ2-1 and V is TRBV14; perhaps D is TRBD1 or TRBD2 (5 bases each). The V end was cut by 0 bases, the J end by 8 bases, with 17 bases between. This CDR3 is built from 16 residues. Germline V gives CDR1 SGHDN, CDR2 FVKESK. The CDR3 DNA sequence: TGTGCCAGCAGCCAAGATGTCGGGACCCCCATATATGAGCAGTTCTTC. It encodes CASSQDVGTPIYEQFF.

This chain links TRBV27 with TRBJ2-3, with 8 bases fitting TRBD2. V shed 6 bases, J shed 4 bases, and the junction held 6 bases outside the gene matches. The germline CDR1 and CDR2 sequences are MNHEY and SMNVEV (reference sequence). CDR3 length equals 14 residues. The CDR3 here is CASSLGTRADTQYF. The CDR3 DNA sequence: TGTGCCAGCAGCCTCGGGACTAGGGCAGATACGCAGTATTTT.

This chain joins TRBV5-6 and TRBJ1-1; the match to TRBD1 covers 9 bases. V dropped 3 bases and J dropped 3; count of bases not matched to a gene: 12. Germline-derived CDR1 and CDR2 are SGHDT and YYEEEE. There are 17 residues in the CDR3. The CDR3 protein is CASSSTSGTGFYTEAFF. In DNA form, the CDR3 reads TGTGCCAGCAGCTCTACCAGTGGGACAGGGTTCTACACTGAAGCTTTCTTT.

This chain uses TRBV5-4 with TRBJ2-3; TRBD1 aligns across 9 bases. This CDR3 has 15 residues. The ends lost 2 bases at V and 3 bases at J; junction bases unmatched: 4. CDR1 SGHNT and CDR2 YYREEE come from the germline V gene (reference sequence). The CDR3 nucleotides are TGTGCCAGCAGCTTTGGACAGGGGCGGACAGATACGCAGTATTTT. It yields the protein CASSFGQGRTDTQYF.

This chain joins TRBV2 and TRBJ1-2; 10 nucleotides align to TRBD1. This CDR3 comprises 14 residues. Germline V gene data show CDR1 as SNHLY and CDR2 as FYNNEI. Losses at the gene ends were 5 bases for V and 8 bases for J; bases not matched to a gene: 8. CDR3 region: CASSMGTGVGGYTF. CDR3 in DNA: TGTGCCAGCAGTATGGGGACAGGGGTTGGCGGCTACACCTTC.

Notes on this clone: Within the sample, other DNA sequences also encode this same CDR3. This chain uses TRBV28 with TRBJ2-7; weak D call: TRBD1 (5 bases). The germline gives CDR1 MDHEN, CDR2 SYDVKM. Trimming stripped 5 bases from V and 1 base from J, with 12 bases between. The CDR3 covers 14 residues. The CDR3 nucleotides read TGTGCCAGCAGTCCTGACAGACCTTCCTACGAGCAGTACTTC. Encoded protein: CASSPDRPSYEQYF.

The chain has TRBV5-1 and TRBJ1-1; D might be TRBD1 (5 bases). V lost 7 bases and J lost 0, with 10 bases in between. The CDR3 is 13 residues long. Germline V CDR1 and CDR2: SGHRS, YFSETQ. CDR3 residues: CASGTSMNTEAFF. In nucleotides, the CDR3 is TGCGCCAGCGGGACTAGCATGAACACTGAAGCTTTCTTT.

J is TRBJ2-3 and V is TRBV28; D not resolved. Germline-derived CDR1 and CDR2 are MDHEN and SYDVKM. The CDR3 contains 12 residues. The V gene lost 6 bases and the J gene lost 0 bases, with 4 bases spanning the gap. The CDR3 DNA follows: TGTGCCAGCAGACGGAGCACAGATACGCAGTATTTT. Its translation is CASRRSTDTQYF.

The rearrangement uses TRBV5-1 and TRBJ2-2; 7 bases map to TRBD1. Unmatched junction bases numbered 10, after V lost 5 bases and J lost 3 bases. Germline CDR1 and CDR2: SGHRS and YFSETQ. The CDR3 has 16 amino acids. CDR3: CASSVLGDSYTGELFF. The DNA of the CDR3 is TGCGCCAGCAGTGTTTTAGGGGACAGCTACACCGGGGAGCTGTTTTTT.

On this clone: This specimen includes other DNA sequences encoding the same CDR3. This chain links TRBV7-3 with TRBJ1-1; no clear D gene. This CDR3 is built from 13 residues. Germline values: CDR1 SGHTA, CDR2 FQGTGA. Trimming stripped 4 bases from V and 0 bases from J, with 6 bases between. CDR3: CASSSGLNTEAFF. The CDR3 DNA reads TGTGCCAGCAGCTCCGGCTTGAACACTGAAGCTTTCTTT.

The rearrangement links TRBV27 to TRBJ2-7, with D unresolved. Germline V CDR1 and CDR2: MNHEY, SMNVEV (reference sequence). This CDR3 region has 14 residues. The V end was cut by 6 bases, the J end by 7 bases, with 19 bases between. In DNA, the CDR3 is TGTGCCAGCAGAGGTCCGAGTCTAGGTTTAGAGCAGTACTTC. It is translated as CASRGPSLGLEQYF.

This chain uses TRBV11-2 with TRBJ2-3; 9 nucleotides line up with TRBD2. Germline lookup yields CDR1 SGHAT and CDR2 FQNNGV. The V gene end was trimmed by 5 bases and the J gene end by 6 bases; junction bases not matched to a gene: 9. The CDR3 sequence is 15 residues long. CDR3 loop: CASSPRSLAGDTQYF. The CDR3 bases are TGTGCCAGCAGCCCTCGGAGTCTAGCGGGGGATACGCAGTATTTT.

The V gene is TRBV5-1, the J gene TRBJ2-1; 7 nucleotides match TRBD1. The CDR3 extends over 12 amino acids. Germline V lookup: CDR1 SGHRS, CDR2 YFSETQ. V dropped 0 bases and J dropped 13; count of bases not matched to a gene: 4. The CDR3 spells CASSLADRDQFF. DNA of the CDR3: TGCGCCAGCAGCTTGGCCGACAGGGATCAGTTCTTC.

V and J are TRBV7-2 and TRBJ2-3; 8 positions match TRBD2. With V trimmed by 6 bases and J by 1 base, 12 bases remained unmatched. The germline CDR1 and CDR2 sequences are SGHTA and FQGNSA. The CDR3 runs to 17 residues. The CDR3 nucleotides are TGTGCCAGCAGTTCCAACCCCCGGGAGGGCCGCACAGATACGCAGTATTTT. Protein sequence: CASSSNPREGRTDTQYF. The entire variable domain, with the rest obtained from reference TRBV7-2 and TRBJ2-3, is as follows: GAGVSQSPSNKVTEKGKDVELRCDPISGHTALYWYRQSLGQGLEFLIYFQGNSAPDKSGLPSDRFSAERTGGSVSTLTIQRTQQEDSAVYLCASSSNPREGRTDTQYFGPGTRLTVL.

The genes are TRBV6-5 and TRBJ1-6; D might be TRBD1 (5 bases). Trimming removed 0 bases from V and 6 bases from J, with 9 bases in between. Germline-derived CDR1 and CDR2 are MNHEY and SVGAGI. This CDR3 region has 15 residues. This chain's CDR3 is CASSYSIQGNSPLHF. CDR3 in DNA: TGTGCCAGCAGTTACTCGATCCAGGGTAATTCACCCCTCCACTTT.

The chain carries TRBV4-1 and TRBJ2-5; unclear D gene. Trimming took 1 base from V and 5 from J, leaving 8 bases between them. This CDR3 comprises 13 residues. CDR1 is MGHRA, CDR2 YSYEKL, per germline. In DNA, the CDR3 is TGCGCCAGCAGCCAAGGATTTCTCGAGACCCAGTACTTC. It translates to CASSQGFLETQYF.

CDR3 in DNA: TGTGCCAGCAGCTTAGGTGGGCAGGGGTATGGCTACACCTTC. Encoded protein: CASSLGGQGYGYTF. The chain carries TRBV7-8 and TRBJ1-2; a weak D match, TRBD1 (6 bases). The ends were cut back, 1 base at V and 5 bases at J, with 11 bases in the middle. Looked up from germline, CDR1 is SGHVS and CDR2 is FQNEAQ. This CDR3 is built from 14 residues.

The rearrangement uses TRBV6-5 and TRBJ1-1; D remains unclear. The germline V and J ends were trimmed by 2 bases and 1 base, with 14 bases remaining between them. The germline V gene has CDR1 MNHEY and CDR2 SVGAGI. The CDR3 runs 16 residues. The CDR3: CASSYLRGVGNTEAFF. The CDR3 nucleotides read TGTGCCAGCAGTTACCTTCGCGGGGTAGGGAACACTGAAGCTTTCTTT.

This clone was detected once. J is TRBJ1-5 and V is TRBV6-5, with 8 bases identical to TRBD1. The CDR3 is made up of 15 amino acids. Germline V CDR1 and CDR2: MNHEY, SVGAGI. J was trimmed by 1 base and V by 6 bases; bases with no gene match: 5. The CDR3 DNA reads TGTGCCAGCAGCAAGGACAGGGCAAGCAATCAGCCCCAGCATTTT. It codes for CASSKDRASNQPQHF.